This T cell receptor beta chain was found in a study of T cell repertoires in cytomegalovirus infection. Study context: CMV infection plus the matching HLA type was flagged by public TCR beta signatures.

A word on this clonotype: Its antigen is still unknown.

Study results and caveats: Summed public TCR beta family frequency identified CMV carriers bearing the relevant HLA. It was HLA-C-restricted CMV-specific TCR beta clonotypes that dominated the response ex vivo.

TCRdb ran MiXCR on the reads and lists one entry per CDR3 protein. Of some 300,000 distinct CDR3 sequences in the sample, roughly an eighth were seen once. V lost 5 bases and J lost 4; bases outside the gene matches: 13. The CDR3 is made up of 16 amino acids. Germline V gives CDR1 MNHEY, CDR2 SMNVEV (reference sequence). The gene calls are TRBV27 and TRBJ2-7; 8 nucleotides align to TRBD2. Specimen: PBMCs. The clonotype comes from a human donor in good health (CMV status not recorded). Some clones in this sample may be carry-over from other donors' samples. This CDR3 is CASSGTTVAGKYEQYF. DNA for the CDR3: TGTGCCAGCAGTGGAACAACGGTAGCGGGAAAGTACGAGCAGTACTTC.